This TCR beta chain was documented in a study of kidney transplant recipient with SARS-CoV-2 infection. Germline V gives CDR1 PRHDT, CDR2 FYEKMQ (reference sequence). The CDR3 has 13 residues. As to this clonotype: A read error may produce the germline difference seen at one junction end.

MiXCR, run by TCRdb on the reads, gives a single entry per CDR3 protein. This table holds under 250,000 distinct CDR3 sequences, 25% to 35% found once. This material consisted of a blood sample, taken at baseline and on roughly day 110 from a kidney transplant recipient. The clonotype originates from a male patient in his thirties who had COVID-19 and was a kidney transplant recipient. Some T cells may be the graft donor's. This sequence joins TRBV13 and TRBJ2-5; D tentatively fits TRBD1 or TRBD2 (5 bases each). CDR3 sequence: CANSLGEGETQYF. CDR3 nucleotide sequence: TGTGCCAACAGCTTGGGGGAAGGAGAGACCCAGTACTTC.